This entry features one T cell receptor beta chain sequence. What it binds is not known. A universal primer site came from template switching; cDNA carried unique molecular identifiers. In TCRdb, the 5' RACE reads were re-called with MiXCR into one record per CDR3 protein. The sample records hundreds of thousands of distinct CDR3 sequences, more than 6.5% being singletons. The trim removed 6 bases at V and 6 bases at J, leaving 5 bases unmatched. The CDR3 consists of 16 residues. The record originates from a study of identical twins. Points from the study as a whole: Diverse VJ usage suggested most zero-insertion clonotypes were not invariant T cells. In cord blood, abundant beta clonotypes had fewer insertions; memory showed no trend.

These data also featured in a second study, about yellow fever vaccine responses in identical twins. As that study records: In identical twins, vaccine T cell responses appeared partly shared and partly individual.

Sequenced input: memory (CD45RO+) T cells sorted from blood. This sequence joins TRBV12-3 or TRBV12-4 and TRBJ2-2; 15 nucleotides agree with TRBD2. The TCR originated in a woman between 18 and 30 years old in good health. The CDR3 reads CASSPGTSGGPGELFF. The CDR3 nucleotides are TGTGCCAGCAGCCCAGGGACTAGCGGGGGGCCCGGGGAGCTGTTTTTT.